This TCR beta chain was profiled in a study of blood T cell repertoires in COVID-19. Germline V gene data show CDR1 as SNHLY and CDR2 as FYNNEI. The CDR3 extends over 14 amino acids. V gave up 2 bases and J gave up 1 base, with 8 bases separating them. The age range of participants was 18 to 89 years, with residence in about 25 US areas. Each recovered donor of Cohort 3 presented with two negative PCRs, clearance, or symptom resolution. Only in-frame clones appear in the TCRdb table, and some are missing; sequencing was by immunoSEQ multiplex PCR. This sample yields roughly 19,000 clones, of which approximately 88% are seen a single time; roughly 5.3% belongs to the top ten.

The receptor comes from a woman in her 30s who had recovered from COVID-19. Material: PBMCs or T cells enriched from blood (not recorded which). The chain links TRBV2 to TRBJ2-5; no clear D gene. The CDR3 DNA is TGTGCCAGCAGTGAAAGCGTGGTCCAAGAGACCCAGTACTTC. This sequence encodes CASSESVVQETQYF.